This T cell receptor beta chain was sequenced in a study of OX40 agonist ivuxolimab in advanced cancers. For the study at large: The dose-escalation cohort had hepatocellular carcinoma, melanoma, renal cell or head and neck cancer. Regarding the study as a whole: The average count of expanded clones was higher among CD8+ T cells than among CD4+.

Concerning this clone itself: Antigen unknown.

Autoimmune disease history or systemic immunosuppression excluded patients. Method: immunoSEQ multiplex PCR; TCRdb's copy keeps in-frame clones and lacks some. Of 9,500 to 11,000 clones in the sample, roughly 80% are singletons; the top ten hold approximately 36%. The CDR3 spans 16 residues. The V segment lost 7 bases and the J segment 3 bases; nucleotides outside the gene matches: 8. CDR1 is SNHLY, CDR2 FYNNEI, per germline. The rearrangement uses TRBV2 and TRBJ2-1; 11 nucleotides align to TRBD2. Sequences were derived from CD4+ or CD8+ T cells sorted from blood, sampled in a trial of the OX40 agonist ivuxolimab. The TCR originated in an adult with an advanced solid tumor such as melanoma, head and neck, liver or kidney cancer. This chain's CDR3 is CASNLAGGTFYNEQFF. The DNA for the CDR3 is TGTGCCAGCAACTTAGCGGGGGGGACATTCTACAATGAGCAGTTCTTC.